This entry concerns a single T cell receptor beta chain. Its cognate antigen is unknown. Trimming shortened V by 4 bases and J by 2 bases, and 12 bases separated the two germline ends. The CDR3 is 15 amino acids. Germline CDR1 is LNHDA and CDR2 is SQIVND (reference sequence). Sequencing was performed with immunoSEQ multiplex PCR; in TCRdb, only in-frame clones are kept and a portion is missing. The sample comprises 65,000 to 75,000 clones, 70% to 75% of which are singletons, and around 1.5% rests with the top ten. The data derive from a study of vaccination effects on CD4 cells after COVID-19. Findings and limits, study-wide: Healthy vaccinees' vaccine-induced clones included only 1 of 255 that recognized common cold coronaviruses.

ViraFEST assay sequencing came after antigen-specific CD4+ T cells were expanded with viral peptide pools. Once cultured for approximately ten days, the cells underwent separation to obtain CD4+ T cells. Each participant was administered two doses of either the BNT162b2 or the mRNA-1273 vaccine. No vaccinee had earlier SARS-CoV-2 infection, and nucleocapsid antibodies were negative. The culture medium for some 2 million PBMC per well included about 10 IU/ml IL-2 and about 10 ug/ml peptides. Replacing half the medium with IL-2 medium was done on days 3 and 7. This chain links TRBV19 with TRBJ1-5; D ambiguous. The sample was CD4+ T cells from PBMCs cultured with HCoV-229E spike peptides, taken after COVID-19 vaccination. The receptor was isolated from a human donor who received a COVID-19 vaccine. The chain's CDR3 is CASSTPGLRNQPQHF. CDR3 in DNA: TGTGCCAGTAGTACCCCCGGACTGCGCAATCAGCCCCAGCATTTT.